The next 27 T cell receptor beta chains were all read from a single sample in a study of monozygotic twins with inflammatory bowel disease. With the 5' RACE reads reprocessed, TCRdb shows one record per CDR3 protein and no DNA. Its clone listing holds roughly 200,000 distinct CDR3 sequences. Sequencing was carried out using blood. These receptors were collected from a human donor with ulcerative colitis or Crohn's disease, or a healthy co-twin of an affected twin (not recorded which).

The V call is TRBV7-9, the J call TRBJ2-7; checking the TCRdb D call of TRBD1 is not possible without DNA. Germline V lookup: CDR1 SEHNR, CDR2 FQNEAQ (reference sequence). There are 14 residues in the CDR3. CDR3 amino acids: CASSFGGTFYEQYF.

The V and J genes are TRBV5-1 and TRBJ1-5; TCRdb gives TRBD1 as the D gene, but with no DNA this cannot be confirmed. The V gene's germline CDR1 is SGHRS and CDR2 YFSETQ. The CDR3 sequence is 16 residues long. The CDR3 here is CASSLDTGGGNQPQHF. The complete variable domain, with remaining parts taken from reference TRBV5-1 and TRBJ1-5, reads KAGVTQTPRYLIKTRGQQVTLSCSPISGHRSVSWYQQTPGQGLQFLFEYFSETQRNKGNFPGRFSGRQFSNSRSEMNVSTLELGDSALYLCASSLDTGGGNQPQHFGDGTRLSIL.

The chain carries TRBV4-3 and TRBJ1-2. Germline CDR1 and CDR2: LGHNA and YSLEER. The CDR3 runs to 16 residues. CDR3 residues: CASSQDLRADNYGYTF.

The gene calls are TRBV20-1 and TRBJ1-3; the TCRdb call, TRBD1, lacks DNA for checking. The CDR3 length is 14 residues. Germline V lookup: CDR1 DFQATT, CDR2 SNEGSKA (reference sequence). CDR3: CSATGDYSGNTIYF.

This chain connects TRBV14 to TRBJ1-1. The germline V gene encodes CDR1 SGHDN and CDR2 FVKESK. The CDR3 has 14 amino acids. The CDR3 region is CASSQDLKDTEAFF. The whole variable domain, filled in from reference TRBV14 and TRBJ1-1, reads EAGVTQFPSHSVIEKGQTVTLRCDPISGHDNLYWYRRVMGKEIKFLLHFVKESKQDESGMPNNRFLAERTGGTYSTLKVQPAELEDSGVYFCASSQDLKDTEAFFGQGTRLTVV.

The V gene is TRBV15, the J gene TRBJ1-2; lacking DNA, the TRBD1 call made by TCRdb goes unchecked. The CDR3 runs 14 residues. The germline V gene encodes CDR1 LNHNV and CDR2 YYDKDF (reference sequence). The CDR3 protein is CATSRDRGRDGYNF.

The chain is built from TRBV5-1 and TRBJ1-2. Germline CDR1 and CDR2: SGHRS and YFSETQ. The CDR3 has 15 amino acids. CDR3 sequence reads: CASRLPGGDSYGYTF.

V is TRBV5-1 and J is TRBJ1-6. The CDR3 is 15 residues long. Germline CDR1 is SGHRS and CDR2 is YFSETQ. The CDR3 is CASSLERGENSPLHF.

The CDR3 loop reads CASSKDRKPRMNTEAFF. The chain carries TRBV19 and TRBJ1-1; absent DNA, TCRdb's TRBD1 call cannot be checked. The CDR3 contains 17 residues. Germline-derived CDR1 and CDR2 are LNHDA and SQIVND (reference sequence).

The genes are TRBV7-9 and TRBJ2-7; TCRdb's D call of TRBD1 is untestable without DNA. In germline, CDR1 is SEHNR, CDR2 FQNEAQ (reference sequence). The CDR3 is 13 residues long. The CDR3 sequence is CATVERGRHEQYF.

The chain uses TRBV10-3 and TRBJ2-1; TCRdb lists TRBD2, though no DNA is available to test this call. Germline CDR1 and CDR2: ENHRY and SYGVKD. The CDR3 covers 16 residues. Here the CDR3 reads CATEQPRDSYNNEQFF.

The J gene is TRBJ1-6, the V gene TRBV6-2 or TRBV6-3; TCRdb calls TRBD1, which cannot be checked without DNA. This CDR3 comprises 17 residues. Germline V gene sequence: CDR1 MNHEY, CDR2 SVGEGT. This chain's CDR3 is CASSTPGQASRNSPLHF.

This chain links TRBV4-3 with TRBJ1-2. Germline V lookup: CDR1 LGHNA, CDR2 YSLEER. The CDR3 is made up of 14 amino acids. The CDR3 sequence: CASSQDRDHYGYTF.

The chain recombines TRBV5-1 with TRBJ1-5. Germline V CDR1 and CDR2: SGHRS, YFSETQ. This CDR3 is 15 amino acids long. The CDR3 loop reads CASSLLGLSNQPQHF.

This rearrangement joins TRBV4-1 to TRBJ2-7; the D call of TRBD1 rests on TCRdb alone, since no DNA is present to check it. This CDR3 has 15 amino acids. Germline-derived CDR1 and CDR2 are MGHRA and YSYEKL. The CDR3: CASSQDRWGGNEQYF.

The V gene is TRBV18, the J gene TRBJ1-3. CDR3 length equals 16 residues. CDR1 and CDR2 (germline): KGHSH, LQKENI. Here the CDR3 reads CASSPLEGTSGNTIYF.

The CDR3 is CASRLDPNTGELFF. V and J are TRBV2 and TRBJ2-2; TCRdb proposes TRBD2, but this gene call is untestable without DNA. CDR1 SNHLY and CDR2 FYNNEI come from the germline V gene. The CDR3 is 14 residues long.

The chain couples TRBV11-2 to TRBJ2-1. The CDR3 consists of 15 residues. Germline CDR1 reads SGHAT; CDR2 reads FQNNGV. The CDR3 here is CASSLQNGAYNEQFF.

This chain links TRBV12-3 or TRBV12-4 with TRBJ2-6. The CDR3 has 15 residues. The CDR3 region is CASSLRRTGANVLTF.

CDR3 loop: CASSPTGQAYQETQYF. The V gene is TRBV5-6, the J gene TRBJ2-5; TCRdb lists TRBD2, though no DNA is available to test this call. Germline CDR1 SGHDT, CDR2 YYEEEE. The CDR3 totals 16 residues.

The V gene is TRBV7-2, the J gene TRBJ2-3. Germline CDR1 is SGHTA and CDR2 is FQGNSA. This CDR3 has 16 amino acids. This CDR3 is CASSLGAYLTTDTQYF.

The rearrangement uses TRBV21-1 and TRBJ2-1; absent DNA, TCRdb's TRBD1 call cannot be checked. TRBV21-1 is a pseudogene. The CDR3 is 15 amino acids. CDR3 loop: CASSNPRTDYNEQFF.

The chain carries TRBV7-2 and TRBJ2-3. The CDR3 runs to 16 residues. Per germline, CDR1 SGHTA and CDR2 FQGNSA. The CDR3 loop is CASSLGVAVWADTQYF.

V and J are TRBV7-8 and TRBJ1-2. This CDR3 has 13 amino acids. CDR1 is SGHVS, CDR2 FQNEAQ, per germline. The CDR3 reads CASSSMEDDGYTF. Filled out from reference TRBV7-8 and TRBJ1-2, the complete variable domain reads GAGVSQSPRYKVAKRGQDVALRCDPISGHVSLFWYQQALGQGPEFLTYFQNEAQLDKSGLPSDRFFAERPEGSVSTLKIQRTQQEDSAVYLCASSSMEDDGYTFGSGTRLTVV.

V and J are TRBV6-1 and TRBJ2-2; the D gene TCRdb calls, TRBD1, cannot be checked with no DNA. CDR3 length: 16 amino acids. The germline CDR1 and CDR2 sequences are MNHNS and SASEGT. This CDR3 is CASSRQGASNTGELFF.

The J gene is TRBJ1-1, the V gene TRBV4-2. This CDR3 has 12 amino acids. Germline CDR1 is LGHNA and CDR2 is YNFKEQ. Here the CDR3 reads CASSQVADEAFF.

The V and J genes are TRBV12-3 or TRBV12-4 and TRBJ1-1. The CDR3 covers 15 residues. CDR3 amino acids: CASSLGGPLNTEAFF.